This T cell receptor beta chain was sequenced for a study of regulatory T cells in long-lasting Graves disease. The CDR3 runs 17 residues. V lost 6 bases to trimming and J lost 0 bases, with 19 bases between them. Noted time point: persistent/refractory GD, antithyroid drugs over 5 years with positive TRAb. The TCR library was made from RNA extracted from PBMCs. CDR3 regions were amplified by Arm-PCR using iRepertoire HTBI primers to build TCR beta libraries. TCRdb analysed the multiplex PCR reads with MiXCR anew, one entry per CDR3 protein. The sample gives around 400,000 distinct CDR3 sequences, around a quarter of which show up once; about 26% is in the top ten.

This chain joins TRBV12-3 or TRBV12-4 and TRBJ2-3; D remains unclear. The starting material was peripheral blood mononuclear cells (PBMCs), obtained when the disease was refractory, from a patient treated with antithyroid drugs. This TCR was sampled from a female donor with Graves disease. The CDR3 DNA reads TGTGCCAGCAGCCCCTTATTTGCTCGACCTAGCACAGATACGCAGTATTTT. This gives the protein CASSPLFARPSTDTQYF.